Listed here are 5 T cell receptor beta chains from one sample, sequenced in a study of response to subunit inactivated influenza vaccine. TCRdb reanalysed the RT-PCR reads using MiXCR and keeps one entry per CDR3 protein. The table includes hundreds of thousands of distinct CDR3 sequences, 20% to 25% detected once. The input for sequencing was PBMCs from blood, taken approximately 20 months after vaccination. The receptor set was obtained from a man aged 50 to 69 who received an inactivated influenza vaccine.

A few counts support this clonotype. The V and J genes are TRBV11-1 and TRBJ1-3; D is unresolved. The CDR3 extends over 19 amino acids. V lost 2 bases and J 1 base, leaving 21 bases between the germline ends. Germline loops: CDR1 SGHAT, CDR2 FQDESV (reference sequence). CDR3 in amino acids: CASSLWMWPKPKSGNTIYF. CDR3 nucleotides: TGTGCCAGCAGCTTATGGATGTGGCCCAAACCGAAATCTGGAAACACCATATATTTT. The full variable domain, completed using reference TRBV11-1 and TRBJ1-3, is EAEVAQSPRYKITEKSQAVAFWCDPISGHATLYWYRQILGQGPELLVQFQDESVVDDSQLPKDRFSAERLKGVDSTLKIQPAELGDSAMYLCASSLWMWPKPKSGNTIYFGEGSWLTVV.

This clonotype occurred many times. V and J are TRBV7-2 and TRBJ1-3; TRBD1 might be the D (5 bases). Between the trimmed V and J ends, which lost 5 bases and 0 bases, there was a span of 14 bases. Germline V gene data show CDR1 as SGHTA and CDR2 as FQGNSA. The CDR3 extends over 16 amino acids. CDR3: CASSPQESLSGNTIYF. The CDR3 coding sequence is TGTGCCAGCAGCCCACAGGAATCCCTCTCTGGAAACACCATATATTTT.

This clonotype appeared a single time. V gene TRBV7-8 combines with J gene TRBJ2-7; tentatively, D is TRBD2 (5 bases). CDR3 length: 13 residues. Germline loops: CDR1 SGHVS, CDR2 FQNEAQ. V lost 5 bases and J lost 2, with 10 bases in between. CDR3 residues: CASSPREPYEQYF. Written as DNA, the CDR3 is TGTGCCAGCAGCCCACGGGAACCCTACGAGCAGTACTTC.

At least ten counts were recorded for this clonotype. The V and J genes are TRBV20-1 and TRBJ1-5; TRBD1 matches at 7 bases. This CDR3 region has 15 residues. Trimming took 2 bases from V and 0 from J; bases not matched to a gene: 4. Germline-derived CDR1 and CDR2 are DFQATT and SNEGSKA (reference sequence). As DNA, the CDR3 is TGCAGTGCTAGAAGGACAGGCTATAGCAATCAGCCCCAGCATTTT. This encodes CSARRTGYSNQPQHF.

This clonotype came up a few times. In nucleotides, the CDR3 is TGTGCCAGCAGCTACCAGGCGCGGGAGGCAGATACGCAGTATTTT. Protein product: CASSYQAREADTQYF. The V call is TRBV7-2, the J call TRBJ2-3; TRBD2 matches 8 bases. The germline V gene has CDR1 SGHTA and CDR2 FQGNSA. With V trimmed by 4 bases and J by 4 bases, 7 bases remained unmatched. CDR3 length equals 15 residues.